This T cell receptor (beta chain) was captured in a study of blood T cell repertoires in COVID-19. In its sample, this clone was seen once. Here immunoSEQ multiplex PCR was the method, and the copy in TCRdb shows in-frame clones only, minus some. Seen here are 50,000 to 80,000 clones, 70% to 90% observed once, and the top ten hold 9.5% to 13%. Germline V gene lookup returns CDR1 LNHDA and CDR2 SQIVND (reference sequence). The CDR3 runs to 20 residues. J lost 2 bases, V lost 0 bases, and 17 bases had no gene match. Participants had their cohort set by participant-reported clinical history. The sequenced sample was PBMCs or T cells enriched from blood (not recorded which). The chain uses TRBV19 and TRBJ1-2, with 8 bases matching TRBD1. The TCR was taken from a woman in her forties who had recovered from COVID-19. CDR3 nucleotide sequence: TGTGCCAGTAGTATAGATGGCTGGGTGGTGTGGGGACAGGTAAACTATGGCTACACCTTC. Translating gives CASSIDGWVVWGQVNYGYTF.